The clone carrying this T cell receptor (beta chain) was counted a few times. Antigen: not known. This specimen belongs to a study of post-analysis software for immune sequencing data. On the study more broadly: Clinical courses comprised relapsing-remitting, secondary progressive and progressive-relapsing multiple sclerosis.

General study points: A handful of TRBV segments, including TRBV5-6, TRBV5-1 and TRBV20-1, were more frequent in patients than controls.

CDR1 MGHRA and CDR2 YSYEKL come from the germline V gene. CDR3 length: 16 residues. V lost 4 bases and J lost 0; bases outside the gene matches: 4. Tagging with unique molecular identifiers was a feature of the TCR beta cDNA libraries. Researchers reported roughly 0.5 million cDNA molecules coming from approximately 1 to 10 million T cells. In TCRdb, the PCR reads were re-called with MiXCR into one record per CDR3 protein. The sample lists 150,000 to 200,000 distinct CDR3 sequences, roughly 30% occurring once. Sequenced sample: blood. This chain links TRBV4-1 with TRBJ2-1; TRBD2 agrees at 9 bases. The sequence came from a girl under 18 with multiple sclerosis. The CDR3 protein is CASSLLAGVSYNEQFF. CDR3 coding DNA: TGCGCCAGCAGCCTCTTAGCGGGAGTCTCCTACAATGAGCAGTTCTTC.